Given below is one TCR beta chain in context. Sequencing used immunoSEQ multiplex PCR; TCRdb keeps in-frame clones, though not all of them. The sample lists some 200,000 clones, around 84% occurring once. This CDR3 is 15 amino acids long. Trimming at V came to 3 bases and at J to 2 bases, leaving 3 bases not matched to a gene. Per germline, CDR1 MDHEN and CDR2 SYDVKM. The data are from a study of blood T cell repertoires in COVID-19. This receptor was identified in a woman at least 80 years old with COVID-19, enrolled during active disease. Sequencing was carried out using peripheral blood. The genes are TRBV28 and TRBJ1-5, with TRBD1 identical over 8 bases. The CDR3 coding sequence is TGTGCCAGCAGTTTCAGGGGGCGAGGCAATCAGCCCCAGCATTTT. Its translation is CASSFRGRGNQPQHF.